Here is one TCR beta chain with its context. Its binding antigen is unknown. There are no base qualities to consult, and no much larger clone falls within one base. CD8 naive samples consisted of CD45RO-negative cells that were positively selected for CCR7, yielding a CD45RA+CCR7+ population without TemRA cells. Healthy HIV-negative adults with no recently reported acute infections or vaccinations were included as donors. Every donor was a Caucasian adult living in Nashville, Tennessee, USA. Blood was obtained by leukapheresis, after which PBMCs were separated by Ficoll-Histopaque density gradient centrifugation and cryopreserved in liquid nitrogen vapor phase. Analytical flow cytometry was used to check the purity and quantity of each magnetically sorted T cell population. Genomic DNA was isolated from each sorted fraction and quantified by UV absorbance on a Nanodrop 2000c. The CDR3 runs 14 residues from the cysteine to the phenylalanine. The DNA shown is the 42-base CDR3, in frame from base 1. Trimming at the junction amounts to 6 bases on V and 4 bases on J, and the germline ends lie 15 bases apart. CDR1 and CDR2 (MNHEY, SMNVEV) derive from the germline V gene (reference sequence).

Using the deep immunoSEQ assay, multiplex PCR amplified TCR CDR3 regions from genomic DNA. Extracted genomic DNA from each cell subset was spread evenly across all wells of several immunoSEQ 96-well plates, with each plate serving as a replicate. For sorted subsets, about 200 ng genomic DNA, equal to 25,000 to 35,000 T cell genomes, was loaded into each replicate PCR. Purified libraries were quantified with a Qubit 3.0 fluorometer, sized on a Bioanalyzer 2100, and re-quantified with the KAPA Library Quantification kit. Every immunoSEQ 96-well plate was sequenced on a separate single-read 150-cycle Illumina NextSeq 550 flow cell. Under the source paper's analysis protocol: Because the immunoSEQ output held only junctional sequences and lacked quality scores, the filtering could not match the filtering applied to full-length reads. To assign V/J genes and CDR3, sequences were annotated against IMGT germline references using PyIR, a Python wrapper for IgBLAST v1.9. Any read was removed if the V/J assignment was weak (E-value above 1e-6), the CDR3 was missing, or the read contained stop codons, out-of-frame junctions, or ambiguous translated residues. V3J clonotypes were defined as sequences sharing the same inferred V gene, J gene, and CDR3 amino acid sequence. The percentage overlap between two repertoires was calculated by dividing the number of shared unique clonotypes by the size of the smaller repertoire. Repertoire richness was assessed with RTK rarefaction, the Chao1 estimator, and Recon v2.1 estimates of unobserved clonotypes. For all TCRbeta clonotypes obtained by the gDNA method from a handful of donors, generation probabilities were computed with OLGA. TCRdb took this table from immuneACCESS and kept in-frame rearrangements with V and J called. Such tables lack part of the clones; where checked against another copy, unresolved V genes explain under half of the gap, and the rest is unexplained. The DNA was the basis for D and trimming; V, J and clone size are from that table. This sample is represented by about 2.1 million clones; approximately 92% of them were singletons. Together, the top ten hold 1.5% to 2% of the sample.

The data are from a study of shared clonotypes between healthy human individuals (dated by TCRdb to 2018 to 2021). Concerning the study at large: The cohort included three men and a couple of women between 18 and 49 years of age. Per donor, three plates each were used for CD4 naive and CD4 memory, two for CD8 naive, and one for CD8 memory. To estimate repertoire size and how much clonotype sharing occurs between individuals, the study deeply sequenced the blood TCR repertoires of several healthy adults. Each donor's leukapheresis produced roughly between about 0.85 and 10 billion PBMCs. To increase sequencing depth and limit assay-specific biases, different laboratories used diverse techniques to prepare libraries and sequence TCR repertoires.

Study-wide conclusions, independent of this receptor: Sampling was restricted to blood, and TCR repertoires in tissues likely differ from the TCR repertoires found in blood. Compared with non-shared clonotypes, clonotypes shared by all four sorted-subset donors had higher generation probabilities. Around 5.4% of naive CD4, 3% to 4% of naive CD8, approximately 2.2% of memory CD4, and around 0.4% of memory CD8 clonotypes were shared across four donors. Pairwise subsampling led to the expectation that sequencing depth would affect the degree of clonotype sharing among donors. Naive subsets generally had larger estimated clonotype richness than memory subsets did. Even with the large sequencing depth, rarefaction of the sorted-subset datasets indicated that sequencing was incomplete. The small number of donors limited the genetic and exposure-history diversity represented.

Source material: naive CD8+ T cells from PBMCs. This specimen's cell subset or site label, interpreted: CD45RA+CCR7+. The source of this sequence is a man aged 18 to 30 in good health. Some clones in this sample may be carry-over from other donors' samples. Recombination linked TRBV27 to TRBJ2-5; TRBD2 is perhaps the D gene, given 5 matching bases. CDR3 sequence: CASRPLPGRETQYF. The DNA sequence reads TGTGCCAGCAGGCCCCTTCCGGGAAGAGAGACCCAGTACTTC.